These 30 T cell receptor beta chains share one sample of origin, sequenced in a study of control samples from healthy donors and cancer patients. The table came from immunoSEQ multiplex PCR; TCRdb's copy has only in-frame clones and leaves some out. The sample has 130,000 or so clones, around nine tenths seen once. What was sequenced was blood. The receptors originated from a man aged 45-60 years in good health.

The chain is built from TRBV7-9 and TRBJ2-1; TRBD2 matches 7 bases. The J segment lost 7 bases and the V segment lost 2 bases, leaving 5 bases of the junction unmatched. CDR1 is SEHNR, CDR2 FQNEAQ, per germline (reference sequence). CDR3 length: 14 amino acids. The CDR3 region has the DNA TGTGCCAGCAGCTTATCCCTAGCGGTGAATGAGCAGTTCTTC. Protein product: CASSLSLAVNEQFF.

The CDR3, as DNA: TGTGCCAGCAGCCCCGGGAAAAACTATGGCTACACCTTC. Its translation is CASSPGKNYGYTF. The chain is built from TRBV7-2 and TRBJ1-2; D unresolved. The germline gives CDR1 SGHTA, CDR2 FQGNSA. Trimming took 5 bases from V and 2 from J, leaving 9 bases between them. The CDR3 covers 13 residues.

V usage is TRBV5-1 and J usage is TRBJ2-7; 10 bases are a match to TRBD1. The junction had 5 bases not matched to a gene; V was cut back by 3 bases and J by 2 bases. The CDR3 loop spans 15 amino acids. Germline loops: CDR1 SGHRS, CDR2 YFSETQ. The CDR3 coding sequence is TGCGCCAGCAGCTCAGGTGGGACAGGGGCCTACGAGCAGTACTTC. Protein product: CASSSGGTGAYEQYF. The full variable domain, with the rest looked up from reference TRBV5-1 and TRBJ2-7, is KAGVTQTPRYLIKTRGQQVTLSCSPISGHRSVSWYQQTPGQGLQFLFEYFSETQRNKGNFPGRFSGRQFSNSRSEMNVSTLELGDSALYLCASSSGGTGAYEQYFGPGTRLTVT.

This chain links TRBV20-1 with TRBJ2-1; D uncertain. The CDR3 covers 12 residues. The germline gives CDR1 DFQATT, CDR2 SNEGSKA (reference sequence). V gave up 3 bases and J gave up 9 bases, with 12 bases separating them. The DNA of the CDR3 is TGCAGTGCTAGTACGGTAGCAGGTGAGCAGTTCTTC. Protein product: CSASTVAGEQFF.

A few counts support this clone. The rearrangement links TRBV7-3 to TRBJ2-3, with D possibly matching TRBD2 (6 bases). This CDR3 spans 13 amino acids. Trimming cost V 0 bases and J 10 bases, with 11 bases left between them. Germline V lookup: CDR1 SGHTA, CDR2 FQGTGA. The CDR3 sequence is CASSLTWDSSQYF. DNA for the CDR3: TGTGCCAGCAGCTTAACTTGGGACTCATCGCAGTATTTT.

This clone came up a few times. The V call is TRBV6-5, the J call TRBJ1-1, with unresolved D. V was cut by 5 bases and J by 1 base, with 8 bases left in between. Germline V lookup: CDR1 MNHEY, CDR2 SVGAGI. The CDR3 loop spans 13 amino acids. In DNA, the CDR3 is TGTGCCAGCAGTCCCCCAACGAACACTGAAGCTTTCTTT. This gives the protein CASSPPTNTEAFF.

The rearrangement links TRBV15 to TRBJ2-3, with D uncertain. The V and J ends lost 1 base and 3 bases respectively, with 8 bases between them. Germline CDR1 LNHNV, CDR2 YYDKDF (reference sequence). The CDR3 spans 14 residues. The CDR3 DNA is TGTGCCACCAGCAGAGTCTCTTCAACAGATACGCAGTATTTT. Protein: CATSRVSSTDTQYF.

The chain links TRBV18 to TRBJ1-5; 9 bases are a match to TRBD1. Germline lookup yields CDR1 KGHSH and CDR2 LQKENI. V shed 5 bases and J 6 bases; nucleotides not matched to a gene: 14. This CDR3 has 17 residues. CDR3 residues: CASSSTTLTGGSQPQHF. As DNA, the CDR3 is TGTGCCAGCTCATCCACAACCCTCACAGGGGGCAGTCAGCCCCAGCATTTT.

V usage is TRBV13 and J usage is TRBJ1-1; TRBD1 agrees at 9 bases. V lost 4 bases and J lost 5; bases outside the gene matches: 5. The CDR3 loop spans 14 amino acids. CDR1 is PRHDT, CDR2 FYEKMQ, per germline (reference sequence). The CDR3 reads CASSSQGAGTEAFF. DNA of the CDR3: TGTGCCAGCAGCTCACAGGGGGCAGGGACTGAAGCTTTCTTT.

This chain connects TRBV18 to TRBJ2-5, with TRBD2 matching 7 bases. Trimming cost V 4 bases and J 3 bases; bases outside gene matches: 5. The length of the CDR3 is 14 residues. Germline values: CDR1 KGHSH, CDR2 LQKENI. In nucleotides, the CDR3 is TGTGCCAGCTCACTAGGACTAGGGGAAGAGACCCAGTACTTC. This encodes CASSLGLGEETQYF.

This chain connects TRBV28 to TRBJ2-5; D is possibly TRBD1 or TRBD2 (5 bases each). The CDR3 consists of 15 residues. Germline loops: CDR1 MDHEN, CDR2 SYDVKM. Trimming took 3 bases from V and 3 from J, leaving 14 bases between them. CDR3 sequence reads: CASSLGAGAKETQYF. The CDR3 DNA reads TGTGCCAGCAGTTTGGGCGCCGGGGCGAAAGAGACCCAGTACTTC.

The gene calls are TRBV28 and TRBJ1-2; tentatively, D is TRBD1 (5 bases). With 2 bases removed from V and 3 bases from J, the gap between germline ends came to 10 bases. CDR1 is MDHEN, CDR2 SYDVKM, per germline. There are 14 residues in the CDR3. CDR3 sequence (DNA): TGTGCCAGCAGTTTAGGGCAGGGTGACTATGGCTACACCTTC. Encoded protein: CASSLGQGDYGYTF.

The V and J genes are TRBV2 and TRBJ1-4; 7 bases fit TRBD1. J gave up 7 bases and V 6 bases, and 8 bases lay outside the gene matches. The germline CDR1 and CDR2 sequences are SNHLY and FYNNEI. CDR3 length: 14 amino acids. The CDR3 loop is CASRRQGVGEKLFF. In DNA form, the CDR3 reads TGTGCCAGCAGAAGACAGGGAGTGGGTGAAAAACTGTTTTTT.

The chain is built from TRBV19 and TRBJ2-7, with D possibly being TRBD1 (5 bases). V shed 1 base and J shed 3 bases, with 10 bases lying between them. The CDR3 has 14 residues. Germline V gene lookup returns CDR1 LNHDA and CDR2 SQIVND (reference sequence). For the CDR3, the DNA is TGTGCCAGTAGTATAGTGGAAGGGGACTACGAGCAGTACTTC. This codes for CASSIVEGDYEQYF.

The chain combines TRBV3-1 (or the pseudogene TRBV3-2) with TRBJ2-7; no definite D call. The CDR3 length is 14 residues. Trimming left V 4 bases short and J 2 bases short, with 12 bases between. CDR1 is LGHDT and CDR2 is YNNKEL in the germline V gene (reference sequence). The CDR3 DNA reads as TGTGCCAGCAGCCCACCGACGGCTACCTACGAGCAGTACTTC. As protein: CASSPPTATYEQYF.

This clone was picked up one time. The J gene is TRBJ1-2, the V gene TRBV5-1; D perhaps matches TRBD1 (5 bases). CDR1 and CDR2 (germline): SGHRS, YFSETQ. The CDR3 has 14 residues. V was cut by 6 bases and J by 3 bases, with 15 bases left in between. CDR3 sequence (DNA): TGCGCCAGCACCCGGGACGGATCCTACTATGGCTACACCTTC. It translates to CASTRDGSYYGYTF.

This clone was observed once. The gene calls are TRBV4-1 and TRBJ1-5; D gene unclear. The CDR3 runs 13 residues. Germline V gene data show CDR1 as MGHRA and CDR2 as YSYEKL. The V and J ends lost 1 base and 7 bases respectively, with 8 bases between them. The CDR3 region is CASSQGEGQPQHF. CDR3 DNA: TGCGCCAGCAGCCAAGGGGAGGGCCAGCCCCAGCATTTT.

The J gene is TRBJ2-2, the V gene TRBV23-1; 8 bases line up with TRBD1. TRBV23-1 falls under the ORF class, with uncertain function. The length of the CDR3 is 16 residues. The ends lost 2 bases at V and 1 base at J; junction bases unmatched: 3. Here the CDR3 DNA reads TGCGCCAGCAGTCAAATAGGGACAGGGAACACCGGGGAGCTGTTTTTT. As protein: CASSQIGTGNTGELFF.

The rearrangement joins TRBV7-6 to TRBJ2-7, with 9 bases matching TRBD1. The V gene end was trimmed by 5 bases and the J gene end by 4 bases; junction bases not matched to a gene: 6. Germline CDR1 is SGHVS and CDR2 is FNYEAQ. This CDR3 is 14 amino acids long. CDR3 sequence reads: CASSISGTGYEQYF. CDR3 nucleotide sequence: TGTGCCAGCAGCATTTCCGGGACAGGGTACGAGCAGTACTTC.

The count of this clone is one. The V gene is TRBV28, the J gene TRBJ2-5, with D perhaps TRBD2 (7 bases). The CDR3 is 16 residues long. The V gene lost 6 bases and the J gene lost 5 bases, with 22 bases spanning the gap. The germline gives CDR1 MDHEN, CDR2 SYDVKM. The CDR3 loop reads CASSPQIGGGRETQYF. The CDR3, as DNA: TGTGCCAGCAGCCCACAGATAGGGGGGGGCAGGGAGACCCAGTACTTC.

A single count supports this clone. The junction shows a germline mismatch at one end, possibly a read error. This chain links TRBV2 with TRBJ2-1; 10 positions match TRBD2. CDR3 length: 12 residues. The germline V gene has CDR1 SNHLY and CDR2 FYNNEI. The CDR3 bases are TGTGCCAGCTGTGAACTAGCGGGGAAGCAGTTCTTC. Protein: CASCELAGKQFF.

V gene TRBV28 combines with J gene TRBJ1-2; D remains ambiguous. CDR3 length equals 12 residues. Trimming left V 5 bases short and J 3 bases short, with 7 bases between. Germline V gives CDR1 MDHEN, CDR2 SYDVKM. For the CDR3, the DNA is TGTGCCAGCAGTAATACAGACTATGGCTACACCTTC. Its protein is CASSNTDYGYTF.

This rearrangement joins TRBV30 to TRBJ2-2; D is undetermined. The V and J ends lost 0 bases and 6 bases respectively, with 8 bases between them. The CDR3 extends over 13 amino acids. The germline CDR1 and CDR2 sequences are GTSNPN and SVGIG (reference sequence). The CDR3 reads CAWSVGQPGELFF. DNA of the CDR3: TGTGCCTGGAGTGTAGGCCAGCCCGGGGAGCTGTTTTTT. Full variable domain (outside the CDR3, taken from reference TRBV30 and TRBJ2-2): SQTIHQWPATLVQPVGSPLSLECTVEGTSNPNLYWYRQAAGRGLQLLFYSVGIGQISSEVPQNLSASRPQDRQFILSSKKLLLSDSGFYLCAWSVGQPGELFFGEGSRLTVL.

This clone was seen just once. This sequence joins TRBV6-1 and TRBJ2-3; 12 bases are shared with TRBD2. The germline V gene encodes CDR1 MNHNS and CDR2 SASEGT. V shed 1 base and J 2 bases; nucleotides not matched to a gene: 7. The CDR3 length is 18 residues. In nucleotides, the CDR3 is TGTGCCAGCAGTGAAGTTCGTAGGACTAGCGGGATCACAGATACGCAGTATTTT. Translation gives CASSEVRRTSGITDTQYF.

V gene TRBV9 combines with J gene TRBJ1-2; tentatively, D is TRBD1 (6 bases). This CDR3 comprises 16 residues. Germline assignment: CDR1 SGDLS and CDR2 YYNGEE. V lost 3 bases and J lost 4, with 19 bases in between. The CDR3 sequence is CASSGSGQLKRYGYTF. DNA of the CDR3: TGTGCCAGCAGCGGATCGGGACAACTAAAACGCTATGGCTACACCTTC.

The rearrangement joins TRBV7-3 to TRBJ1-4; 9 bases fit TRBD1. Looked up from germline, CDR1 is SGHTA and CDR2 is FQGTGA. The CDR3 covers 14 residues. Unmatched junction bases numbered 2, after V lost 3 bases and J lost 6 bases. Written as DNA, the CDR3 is TGTGCCAGCAGCTTTCGGGACAGGGATGAAAAACTGTTTTTT. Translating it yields CASSFRDRDEKLFF.

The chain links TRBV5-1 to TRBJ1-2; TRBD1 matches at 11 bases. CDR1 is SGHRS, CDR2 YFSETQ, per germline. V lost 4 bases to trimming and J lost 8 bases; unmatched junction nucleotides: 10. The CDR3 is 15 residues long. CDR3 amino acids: CASSRDGQGAGGYTF. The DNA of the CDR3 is TGCGCCAGCAGCAGAGACGGACAGGGGGCCGGCGGCTACACCTTC.

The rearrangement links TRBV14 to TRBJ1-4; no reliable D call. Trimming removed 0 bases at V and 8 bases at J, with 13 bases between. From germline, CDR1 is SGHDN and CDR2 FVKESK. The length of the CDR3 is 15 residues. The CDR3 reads CASSQDRQLREKLFF. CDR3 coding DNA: TGTGCCAGCAGCCAAGACCGGCAACTTCGAGAAAAACTGTTTTTT.

CDR3 protein: CASSSQTLAGGPEDTQYF. Written as DNA, the CDR3 is TGTGCCAGCAGTTCCCAAACACTAGCGGGGGGGCCAGAGGATACGCAGTATTTT. The chain employs TRBV28 and TRBJ2-3; 13 bases align to TRBD2. Germline V gene lookup returns CDR1 MDHEN and CDR2 SYDVKM. V lost 4 bases to trimming and J lost 6 bases; unmatched junction nucleotides: 13. CDR3 size: 18 residues.

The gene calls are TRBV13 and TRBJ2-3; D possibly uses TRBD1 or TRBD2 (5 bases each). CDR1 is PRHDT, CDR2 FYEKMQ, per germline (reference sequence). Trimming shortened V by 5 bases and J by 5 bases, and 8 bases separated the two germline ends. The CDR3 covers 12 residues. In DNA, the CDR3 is TGTGCCAGCAGCGGGGGAGTAGATACGCAGTATTTT. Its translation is CASSGGVDTQYF.